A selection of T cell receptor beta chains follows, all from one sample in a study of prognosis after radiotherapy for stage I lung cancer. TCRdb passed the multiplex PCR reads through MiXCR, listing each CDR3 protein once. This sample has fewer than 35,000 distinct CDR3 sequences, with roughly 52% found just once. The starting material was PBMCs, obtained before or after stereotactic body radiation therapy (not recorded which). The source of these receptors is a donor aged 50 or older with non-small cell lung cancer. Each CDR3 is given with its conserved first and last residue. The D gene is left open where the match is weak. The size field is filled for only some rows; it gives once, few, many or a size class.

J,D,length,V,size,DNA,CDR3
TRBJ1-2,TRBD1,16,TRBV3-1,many,TGTGCCAGCAGCCAAGATCGGAGGGCAGGGGGCTATGGCTACACCTTC,CASSQDRRAGGYGYTF
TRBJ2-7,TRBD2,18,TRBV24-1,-,TGTGCCACCAGTGACCCTCCCGTATGGAGCGGGAGGACCTACGAGAAGTACTTC,CATSDPPVWSGRTYEKYF
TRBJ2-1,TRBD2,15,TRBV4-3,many,TGCGCCAGCAGCCAGGGCGGGAGGTATGACAATGAGCAGTTCTTC,CASSQGGRYDNEQFF
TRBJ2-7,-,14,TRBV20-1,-,TGCAGTGCTAAATCGGTAGGAAGGACGGGAGAGCAGTACTTC,CSAKSVGRTGEQYF
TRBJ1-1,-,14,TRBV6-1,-,TGTGCCAGCCTAGGTATAGGGATGAACACTGAAGCTTTCTTT,CASLGIGMNTEAFF
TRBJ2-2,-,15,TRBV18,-,TGTGCCAGCTCACCCGCCAGGGGTTATGCCGGGGAGCTGTTTTTT,CASSPARGYAGELFF
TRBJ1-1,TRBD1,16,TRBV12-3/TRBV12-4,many,TGTGCCAGCAGTATGGCCCTGGGAGGGGGCCTCCCTGAAGCTTTCTTT,CASSMALGGGLPEAFF
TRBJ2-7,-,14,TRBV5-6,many,TGTGCCAGCAGCCCCCGGCGGGGCTCCTACGAGCAGTACTTC,CASSPRRGSYEQYF
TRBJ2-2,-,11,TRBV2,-,TGTGCCAGCAGCCTCCCAAGTGAGCTGTTTTTT,CASSLPSELFF
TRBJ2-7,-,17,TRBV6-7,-,TGTGCCAGCAGTTACTCGAAAGCCTGGAGGGCCGGCTACGAGCAGTACTTC,CASSYSKAWRAGYEQYF
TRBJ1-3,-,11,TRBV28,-,TGTGCCAGCAGGGACACTACCACCATATATTTT,CASRDTTTIYF
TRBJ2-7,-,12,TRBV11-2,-,TGTGCCAGCAGCTTACGGCAGTACGAGCAGTACTTC,CASSLRQYEQYF
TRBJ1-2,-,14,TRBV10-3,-,TGTGCCATCAAATTGTTACAGTGGGCGGGAGGCTACACCTTC,CAIKLLQWAGGYTF
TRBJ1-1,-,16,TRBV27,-,TGTGCCAGCAGTCCCTCGTTGGGAGATCTGGACACTGAAGCTTTCTTT,CASSPSLGDLDTEAFF
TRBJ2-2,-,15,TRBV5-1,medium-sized,TGCGCCAGCAGCGTTACGGGATCACTCACCGGGGAGCTGTTTTTT,CASSVTGSLTGELFF
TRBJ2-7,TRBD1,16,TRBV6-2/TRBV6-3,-,TGTGCCAGCAGTGCCAGGGCAGGGACAGTCTCCTACGAGCAGTACTTC,CASSARAGTVSYEQYF
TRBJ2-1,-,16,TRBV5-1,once,TGCGCCAGCAGTTCCGGGAATAGAACCTTGGGGGGTGAGCAGTTCTTC,CASSSGNRTLGGEQFF
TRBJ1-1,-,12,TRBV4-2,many,TGTGCCAGCAGCCAAGACGGCTCCGGAGCTTTCTTT,CASSQDGSGAFF
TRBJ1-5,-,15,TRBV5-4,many,TGTGCCAGCAGCCCGGACCCTGGGACAAAGAAACCCCAGCATTTT,CASSPDPGTKKPQHF
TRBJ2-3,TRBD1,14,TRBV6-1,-,TGTGCCAGCAGGCGGACAGGGAGCACAGATACGCAGTATTTT,CASRRTGSTDTQYF
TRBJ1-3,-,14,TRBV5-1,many,TGCGCCAGCAGCTTGGGCAGAGCTGGAAACACCATATATTTT,CASSLGRAGNTIYF
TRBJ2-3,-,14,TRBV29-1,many,TGCAGTCATGGGGCAGGGAATCGCGCAGATACGCAGTATTTT,CSHGAGNRADTQYF